The rows below give T cell receptor beta chains drawn from one sample of a study of T-cell memory formation after mild COVID-19. A single record per CDR3 protein comes from TCRdb applying MiXCR to the 5' RACE reads. The sample records under 250,000 distinct CDR3 sequences, over 9.5% being singletons. Sequencing input: PBMCs or a T cell subset sorted from them (not recorded which). These receptors came from a man younger than 35 who had mild COVID-19 (a few samples of this study predate the infection). Cell type and time point are not known. CDR3s include the opening cysteine and the closing phenylalanine or tryptophan. A D gene is named only where the DNA matches it firmly. The size field is filled for only some rows; it gives once, few, many or a size class.

TRBV18	.	TRBD1	TRBJ1-2	TGTGCCAGCTCCGAACAAATGGGACAGAGCAACTATGGCTACACCTTC	CASSEQMGQSNYGYTF
TRBV28	.	TRBD1	TRBJ1-5	TGTGCCAGCAGCCAAGGGGGCCTTGGCAATCAGCCCCAGCATTTT	CASSQGGLGNQPQHF
TRBV7-2	.	.	TRBJ1-6	TGTGCCAGCAGAACCGGGACAAATAATTCACCCCTCCACTTT	CASRTGTNNSPLHF
TRBV7-6	.	.	TRBJ2-2	TGTGCCAGCAGCTTGTCAGCGTACACCGGGGAGCTGTTTTTT	CASSLSAYTGELFF
TRBV12-3/TRBV12-4	.	.	TRBJ2-5	TGTGCCAGCAGCTCCCCCGGGGTACCGACCCAGTACTTC	CASSSPGVPTQYF
TRBV15	.	.	TRBJ2-5	TGTGCCACCAGCAGAGACCCGCAAGAGACCCAGTACTTC	CATSRDPQETQYF
TRBV6-5	few	.	TRBJ2-1	TGTGCCAGCAGTTACCTATCCCAGGGGAACAATGAGCAGTTCTTC	CASSYLSQGNNEQFF
TRBV20-1	.	.	TRBJ2-4	TGCAGTGCTAGAGATGCTAACGGGGCGCGGGACATTCAGTACTTC	CSARDANGARDIQYF
TRBV5-1	.	TRBD1	TRBJ1-2	TGCGCCAGCAGCCAACGGGACAGGAGCTTCAACTATGGCTACACCTTC	CASSQRDRSFNYGYTF
TRBV3-1	.	.	TRBJ2-3	TGTGCCAGCAGCCATACATTGCGGAGTAGCAGTGGCACAGATACGCAGTATTTT	CASSHTLRSSSGTDTQYF
TRBV3-1	many	.	TRBJ1-2	TGTGCCAGCAGCCCCACAGGGAACTATGGCTACACCTTC	CASSPTGNYGYTF
TRBV7-9	.	TRBD1	TRBJ1-2	TGTGCCAGCAGCTTAGGGACAGGGACCCTATTCAGCGGGCGTGGCTACACCTTC	CASSLGTGTLFSGRGYTF
TRBV12-3/TRBV12-4	.	.	TRBJ1-3	TGTGCCAGCACCACCCAGGGGCTCTCTGGAAACACCATATATTTT	CASTTQGLSGNTIYF
TRBV4-3	few	TRBD1	TRBJ1-1	TGCGCCAGCAGCCAAGAGACAGGGGGCTGGGGGAACACTGAAGCTTTCTTT	CASSQETGGWGNTEAFF
TRBV29-1	many	.	TRBJ2-2	TGCAGCGTTGGGGGACCCTCACTCGGATCCGGGGAGCTGTTTTTT	CSVGGPSLGSGELFF
TRBV5-4	many	.	TRBJ2-3	TGTGCCAGCAGCTTACCTCATGAGGATACGCAGTATTTT	CASSLPHEDTQYF
TRBV7-2	.	.	TRBJ1-4	TGTGCCAGCAGGACCGGGACGGTCAATGAAAAACTGTTTTTT	CASRTGTVNEKLFF
TRBV9	.	.	TRBJ1-6	TGTGCCAGCAGCGTAGATGGCAGAAATGTGAATTCACCCCTCCACTTT	CASSVDGRNVNSPLHF
TRBV4-3	few	.	TRBJ1-1	TGCGCCAGCAGCCAAGATTCGCAGTCCTTCTACACTGAAGCTTTCTTT	CASSQDSQSFYTEAFF
TRBV10-2	few	.	TRBJ2-2	TGCGCCAGCAGTGAGTACAGGGTTGAGAACACCGGGGAGCTGTTTTTT	CASSEYRVENTGELFF
TRBV12-3/TRBV12-4	many	TRBD1	TRBJ2-7	TGTGCCAGCAGCCAAACCGCACAGGGGTCCTACGAGCAGTACTTC	CASSQTAQGSYEQYF
TRBV11-2	.	.	TRBJ2-2	TGTGCCAGCAGCTTTTATGCGACCGGGGAGCTGTTTTTT	CASSFYATGELFF
TRBV12-3/TRBV12-4	.	.	TRBJ2-5	TGTGCCAGCAGTTATAATGACCCAGTTGAGACCCAGTACTTC	CASSYNDPVETQYF
TRBV2	.	.	TRBJ2-3	TGTGCCAGCAGTGTGGAGGGGGACGCAGATACGCAGTATTTT	CASSVEGDADTQYF
TRBV6-6	.	TRBD2	TRBJ2-5	TGTGCCAGCAGTTACCCGGGACTAGCGGGGCTAGGGGAGACCCAGTACTTC	CASSYPGLAGLGETQYF
TRBV9	few	TRBD1	TRBJ1-4	TGTGCCAGCAGCTTCCAGGGGGCGGTTAGTGAAAAACTGTTTTTT	CASSFQGAVSEKLFF
TRBV4-2	few	.	TRBJ2-1	TGTGCCAGCAGCCAAGGGACAGTCAATGAGCAGTTCTTC	CASSQGTVNEQFF
TRBV24-1	.	.	TRBJ2-3	TGTGCCACGATCAGGGTTGACAAGACCCTTATTGTTACAGATACGCAGTATTTT	CATIRVDKTLIVTDTQYF
TRBV5-6	many	.	TRBJ2-5	TGTGCCAGCAGCTCCCGGTACCAAGAGACCCAGTACTTC	CASSSRYQETQYF
TRBV7-8	few	.	TRBJ2-5	TGTGCCAGCAGCTTAGGGACAACCCTTCAAGAGACCCAGTACTTC	CASSLGTTLQETQYF
TRBV5-5	many	.	TRBJ2-5	TGTGCCAGCAGGTCAGGGTACGGACGAGAGACCCAGTACTTC	CASRSGYGRETQYF
TRBV20-1	.	TRBD1	TRBJ2-5	TGCAGTGCCACGGACAGGAACCAAGAGACCCAGTACTTC	CSATDRNQETQYF
TRBV7-2	.	.	TRBJ1-1	TGTGCCAGCAGCTTGGTCGGTTTGGGAGCTTTCTTT	CASSLVGLGAFF
TRBV7-2	.	.	TRBJ2-7	TGTGCCAGCAGCTTAGGTGTGGGTCCCGAGCAGTACTTC	CASSLGVGPEQYF
TRBV25-1	.	TRBD2	TRBJ2-5	TGTGCCAGCAGTGCCCCCGGGACTAGCGAGGCGACCCAGTACTTC	CASSAPGTSEATQYF
TRBV15	.	TRBD1	TRBJ1-5	TGTGCCACCAGCCCGGACAGGGGTAATCAGCCCCAGCATTTT	CATSPDRGNQPQHF
TRBV2	.	TRBD1	TRBJ1-6	TGTGCCAAACAGGGGAGAGTACTGGATTCACCCCTCCACTTT	CAKQGRVLDSPLHF
TRBV28	few	.	TRBJ2-5	TGTGCCAGCAGTCAACCCGGGCCACGGTTGGAGACCCAGTACTTC	CASSQPGPRLETQYF
TRBV7-2	.	TRBD1	TRBJ1-1	TGTGCCAGCAGCCCACAGGGGGCGCATGGTGAAGCTTTCTTT	CASSPQGAHGEAFF
TRBV7-2	.	.	TRBJ1-6	TGTGCCAGCAGCTCCCTAGCCCCGGGCCCCCTCCACTTT	CASSSLAPGPLHF
TRBV5-1	.	.	TRBJ2-3	TGCGCCAGCAGCTTGAATGTCCCCGCTGCAGATACGCAGTATTTT	CASSLNVPAADTQYF
TRBV7-3	.	TRBD2	TRBJ2-2	TGTGCCAGCAGCGAAACTGGGGGGGTCGGGGAGCTGTTTTTT	CASSETGGVGELFF
TRBV4-3	.	TRBD1	TRBJ2-3	TGCGCCAGCAGCCAAGACGTCCCTCGGGGACAGGGCCATCGGTGGACCACAGATACGCAGTATTTT	CASSQDVPRGQGHRWTTDTQYF
TRBV6-2/TRBV6-3	.	TRBD2	TRBJ2-3	TGTGCCAGCACCGACGCGGGACTAGGCACAGATACGCAGTATTTT	CASTDAGLGTDTQYF
TRBV5-1	.	TRBD2	TRBJ2-2	TGCGCCAGCACCCCCCTAGCGGGGGGTAACACCGGGGAGCTGTTTTTT	CASTPLAGGNTGELFF
TRBV6-5	few	TRBD1	TRBJ1-1	TGTGCCAGCAACAGGGGGGCTGAAGCTTTCTTT	CASNRGAEAFF
TRBV7-3	many	TRBD2	TRBJ2-5	TGTGCCAGCAGCTTACAGCGGGGGGGACAAGAGACCCAGTACTTC	CASSLQRGGQETQYF
TRBV11-2	many	.	TRBJ2-6	TGTGCCAGCAGCTCCCAGGGTAGCGGGGCCAACGTCCTGACTTTC	CASSSQGSGANVLTF
TRBV6-5	few	.	TRBJ2-5	TGTGCCAGCAGTTATGACACGTGGGCAGAGACCCAGTACTTC	CASSYDTWAETQYF